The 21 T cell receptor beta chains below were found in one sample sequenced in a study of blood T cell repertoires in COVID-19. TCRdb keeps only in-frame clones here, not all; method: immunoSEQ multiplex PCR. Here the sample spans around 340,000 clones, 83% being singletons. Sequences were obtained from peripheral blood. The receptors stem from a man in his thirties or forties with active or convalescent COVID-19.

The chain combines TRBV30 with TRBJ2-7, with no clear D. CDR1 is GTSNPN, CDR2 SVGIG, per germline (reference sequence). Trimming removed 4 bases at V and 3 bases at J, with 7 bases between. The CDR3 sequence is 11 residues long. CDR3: CAWNNGYEQYF. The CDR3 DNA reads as TGTGCCTGGAATAACGGCTACGAGCAGTACTTC.

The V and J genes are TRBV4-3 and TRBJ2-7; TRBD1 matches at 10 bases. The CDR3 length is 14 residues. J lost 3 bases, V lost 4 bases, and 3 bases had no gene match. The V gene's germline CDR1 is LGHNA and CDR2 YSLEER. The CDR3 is CASSRGTGDYEQYF. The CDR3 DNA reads TGCGCCAGCAGCCGCGGGACAGGGGACTACGAGCAGTACTTC.

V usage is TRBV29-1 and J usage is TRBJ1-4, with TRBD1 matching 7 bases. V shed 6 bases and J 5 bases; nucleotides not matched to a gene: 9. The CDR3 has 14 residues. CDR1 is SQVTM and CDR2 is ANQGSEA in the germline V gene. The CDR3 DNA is TGCAGCGTCGCCCAGGGGGTCCTGAATGAAAAACTGTTTTTT. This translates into CSVAQGVLNEKLFF.

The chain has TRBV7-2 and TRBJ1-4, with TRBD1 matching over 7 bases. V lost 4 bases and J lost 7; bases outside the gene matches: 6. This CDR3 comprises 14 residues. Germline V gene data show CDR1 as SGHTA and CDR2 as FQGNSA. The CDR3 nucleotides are TGTGCCAGCAGCTCATACAGGGGAGGTGAAAAACTGTTTTTT. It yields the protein CASSSYRGGEKLFF.

The CDR3 reads CASSQGRTGTNTEAFF. DNA of the CDR3: TGCGCCAGCAGCCAAGGGCGGACAGGGACTAACACTGAAGCTTTCTTT. The rearrangement uses TRBV4-1 and TRBJ1-1; TRBD1 aligns across 8 bases. The germline gives CDR1 MGHRA, CDR2 YSYEKL. V shed 1 base, J shed 2 bases, and the junction held 6 bases outside the gene matches. CDR3 length: 16 amino acids.

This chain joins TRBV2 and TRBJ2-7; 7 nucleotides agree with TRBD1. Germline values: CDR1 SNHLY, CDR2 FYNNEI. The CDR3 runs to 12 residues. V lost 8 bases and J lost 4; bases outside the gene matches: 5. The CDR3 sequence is CASDGQVYEQYF. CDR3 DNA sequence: TGTGCCAGCGACGGACAGGTTTACGAGCAGTACTTC.

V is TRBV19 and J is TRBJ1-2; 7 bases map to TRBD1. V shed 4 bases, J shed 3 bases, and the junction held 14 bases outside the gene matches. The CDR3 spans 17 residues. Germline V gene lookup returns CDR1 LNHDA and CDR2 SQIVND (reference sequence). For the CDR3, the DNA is TGTGCCAGTAGTAGGTGGGGCAGGGGGGAAGATGACTATGGCTACACCTTC. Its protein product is CASSRWGRGEDDYGYTF.

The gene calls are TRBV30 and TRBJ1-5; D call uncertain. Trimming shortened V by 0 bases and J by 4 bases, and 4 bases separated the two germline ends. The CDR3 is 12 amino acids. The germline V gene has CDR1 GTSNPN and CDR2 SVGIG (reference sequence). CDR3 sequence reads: CAWSVPNQPQHF. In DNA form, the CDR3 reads TGTGCCTGGAGTGTCCCTAATCAGCCCCAGCATTTT.

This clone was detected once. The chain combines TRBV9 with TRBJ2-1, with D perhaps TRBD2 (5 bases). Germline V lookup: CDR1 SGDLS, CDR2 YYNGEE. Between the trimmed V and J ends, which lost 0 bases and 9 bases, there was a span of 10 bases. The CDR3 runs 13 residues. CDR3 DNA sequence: TGTGCCAGCAGCGTAGTCGGGGAGAGTGAGCAGTTCTTC. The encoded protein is CASSVVGESEQFF.

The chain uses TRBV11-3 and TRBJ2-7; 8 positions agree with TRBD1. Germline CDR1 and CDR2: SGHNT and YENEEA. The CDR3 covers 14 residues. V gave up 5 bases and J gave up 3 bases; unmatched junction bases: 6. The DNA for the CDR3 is TGTGCCAGCAGCATCGACAGGGGTATCTACGAGCAGTACTTC. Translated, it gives CASSIDRGIYEQYF.

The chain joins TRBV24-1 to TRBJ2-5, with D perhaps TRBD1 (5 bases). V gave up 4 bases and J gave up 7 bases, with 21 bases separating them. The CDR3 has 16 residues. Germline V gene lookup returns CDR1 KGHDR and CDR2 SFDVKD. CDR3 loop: CATSDPRTASTGTQYF. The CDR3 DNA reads TGTGCCACCAGTGACCCTCGGACGGCCTCAACAGGGACCCAGTACTTC.

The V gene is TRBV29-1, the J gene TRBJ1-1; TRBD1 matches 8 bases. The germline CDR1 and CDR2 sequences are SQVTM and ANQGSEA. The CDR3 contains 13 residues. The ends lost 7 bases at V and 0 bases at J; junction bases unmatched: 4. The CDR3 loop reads CSAWTGMNTEAFF. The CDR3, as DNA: TGCAGCGCCTGGACAGGGATGAACACTGAAGCTTTCTTT.

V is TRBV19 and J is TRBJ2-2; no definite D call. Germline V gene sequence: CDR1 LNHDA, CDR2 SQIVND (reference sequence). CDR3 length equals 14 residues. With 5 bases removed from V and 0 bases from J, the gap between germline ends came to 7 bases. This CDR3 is CASSFSTNTGELFF. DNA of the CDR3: TGTGCCAGTAGTTTTTCTACGAACACCGGGGAGCTGTTTTTT.

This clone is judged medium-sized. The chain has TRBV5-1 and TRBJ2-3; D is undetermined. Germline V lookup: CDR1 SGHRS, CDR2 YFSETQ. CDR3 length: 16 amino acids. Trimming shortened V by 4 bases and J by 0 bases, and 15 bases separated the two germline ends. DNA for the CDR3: TGCGCCAGCAGCATGGTCCTAGGCGCTAGCACAGATACGCAGTATTTT. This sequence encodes CASSMVLGASTDTQYF.

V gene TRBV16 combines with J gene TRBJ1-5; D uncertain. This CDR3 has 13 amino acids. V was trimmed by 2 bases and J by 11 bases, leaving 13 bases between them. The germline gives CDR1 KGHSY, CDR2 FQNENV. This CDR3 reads CASSQLTYRAQHF. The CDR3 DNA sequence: TGTGCCAGCAGCCAACTTACCTATCGGGCCCAGCATTTT.

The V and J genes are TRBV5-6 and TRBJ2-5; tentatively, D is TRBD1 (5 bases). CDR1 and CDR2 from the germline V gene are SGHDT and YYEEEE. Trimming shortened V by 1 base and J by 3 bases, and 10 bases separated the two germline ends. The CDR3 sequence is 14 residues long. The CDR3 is CASSLTGREETQYF. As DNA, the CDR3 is TGTGCCAGCAGCTTGACGGGCAGGGAAGAGACCCAGTACTTC.

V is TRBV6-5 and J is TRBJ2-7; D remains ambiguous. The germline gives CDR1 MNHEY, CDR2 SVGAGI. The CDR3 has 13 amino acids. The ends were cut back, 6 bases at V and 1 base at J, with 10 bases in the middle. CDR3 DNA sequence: TGTGCCAGCAGCCAGGATGGGTCCTACGAGCAGTACTTC. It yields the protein CASSQDGSYEQYF.

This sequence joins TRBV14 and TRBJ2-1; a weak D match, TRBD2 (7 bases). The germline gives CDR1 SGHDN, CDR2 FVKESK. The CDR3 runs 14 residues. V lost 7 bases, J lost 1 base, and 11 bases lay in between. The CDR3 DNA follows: TGTGCCAGCAACGAGGGGGGGTCCTACAATGAGCAGTTCTTC. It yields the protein CASNEGGSYNEQFF.

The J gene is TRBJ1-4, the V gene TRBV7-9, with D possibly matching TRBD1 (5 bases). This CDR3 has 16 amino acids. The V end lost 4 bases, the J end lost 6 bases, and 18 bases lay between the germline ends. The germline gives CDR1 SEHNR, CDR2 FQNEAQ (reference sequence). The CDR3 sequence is CASSSTHFQGDEKLFF. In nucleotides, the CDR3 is TGTGCCAGCAGCTCAACCCACTTCCAGGGTGATGAAAAACTGTTTTTT.

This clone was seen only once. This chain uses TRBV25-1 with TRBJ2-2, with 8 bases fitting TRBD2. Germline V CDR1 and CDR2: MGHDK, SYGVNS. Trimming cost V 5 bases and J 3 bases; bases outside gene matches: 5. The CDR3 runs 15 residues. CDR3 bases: TGTGCCAGCAGTCCACTCGGGGGGGACACCGGGGAGCTGTTTTTT. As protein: CASSPLGGDTGELFF.

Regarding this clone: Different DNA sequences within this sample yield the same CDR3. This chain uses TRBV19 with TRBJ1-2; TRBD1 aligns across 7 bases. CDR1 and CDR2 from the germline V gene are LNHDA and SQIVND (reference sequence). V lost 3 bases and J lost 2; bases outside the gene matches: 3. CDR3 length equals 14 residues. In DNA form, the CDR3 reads TGTGCCAGTAGTATTACAGGGGAAAACTATGGCTACACCTTC. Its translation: CASSITGENYGYTF.